A single sample gave rise to the 13 T cell receptor beta chains below, sequenced in a study of tumor-infiltrating lymphocytes in primary liver carcinoma. Alongside blood RNA obtained from unsorted whole blood, germline DNA was also extracted. Making TCR beta cDNA involved approximately 530 ng total RNA and a constant-region primer. Amplification in three nested multiplex PCR rounds with slightly modified ARM-PCR gave rise to TCR beta libraries. Investigators reported that the first two PCR rounds, at approximately 11 cycles each, used TRBV1-TRBV30 forward primers with a C-beta reverse primer. TCRdb reprocessed the multiplex PCR reads with MiXCR, giving one entry per CDR3 protein. Altogether about 320,000 distinct CDR3 sequences are present, around three fifths being singletons, with the ten largest covering roughly 8.9%. Material: peripheral blood. The receptors come from a middle-aged man with primary liver carcinoma and hepatitis B virus infection.

On this clonotype itself: Just one base apart from a much larger clone, this may be a read error. This sequence joins TRBV14 and TRBJ2-7; D may match TRBD1 or TRBD2 (5 bases each). Germline values: CDR1 SGHDN, CDR2 FVKESK. This CDR3 is 14 amino acids long. The CDR3 sequence is CARSPLSGPYEQYF. The CDR3, as DNA: TGTGCCCGCAGCCCGCTTTCGGGACCCTACGAGCAGTACTTC.

This clonotype has at least ten counts. V gene TRBV4-3 combines with J gene TRBJ2-3; TRBD2 aligns across 11 bases. CDR3 length: 16 amino acids. V shed 1 base, J shed 5 bases, and the junction held 5 bases outside the gene matches. The germline gives CDR1 LGHNA, CDR2 YSLEER. The CDR3 DNA reads as TGCGCCAGCAGCCAAGTAGGGCTAGCGGGAGGAGATACGCAGTATTTT. Protein product: CASSQVGLAGGDTQYF.

Concerning this clonotype: This may be a read error: a much more frequent sequence differs by one nucleotide. The V and J genes are TRBV29-1 and TRBJ1-5; TRBD1 is a possible D gene (6 bases). The tail of the sequence fits TRBJ2-3 better, so the J call may be wrong. Germline loops: CDR1 SQVTM, CDR2 ANQGSEA. The CDR3 consists of 15 residues. The CDR3 loop reads CSVGEGQYSNQPQYF. Here the CDR3 DNA reads TGCAGCGTTGGGGAAGGACAGTATAGCAATCAGCCCCAGTATTTT.

This sequence joins TRBV11-2 and TRBJ2-3; D gene unclear. CDR3 length: 12 residues. The germline V gene has CDR1 SGHAT and CDR2 FQNNGV. The V gene lost 6 bases and the J gene lost 4 bases, with 8 bases spanning the gap. The CDR3 DNA follows: TGTGCCAGCAGGTCGACTCCAGATACGCAGTATTTT. This encodes CASRSTPDTQYF.

Regarding this clonotype: This is likely a read error, given that the CDR3 carries no conserved phenylalanine or tryptophan at its end. The chain uses TRBV5-4 and TRBJ2-5; possibly TRBD2 for D (5 bases). The CDR3 has 13 residues. The V and J ends lost 5 bases and 5 bases respectively, with 13 bases between them. Germline V gives CDR1 SGHNT, CDR2 YYREEE (reference sequence). Here the CDR3 reads CASSPQRVETQYL. The CDR3 DNA sequence: TGTGCCAGCAGTCCACAGAGGGTTGAGACCCAGTACTTA.

With regard to this clonotype: The junction differs from germline at one of its ends, possibly a read error. The chain links TRBV11-2 to TRBJ2-1; 7 bases match TRBD2. The CDR3 has 15 residues. The germline V gene has CDR1 SGHAT and CDR2 FQNNGV. As DNA, the CDR3 is TGTGCCAGCAGCTTAGGCGGGAGTACATATAATGATCAGTTCTTC. Its translation is CASSLGGSTYNDQFF.

The gene calls are TRBV6-6 and TRBJ1-2; maybe TRBD1 (6 bases). The V end lost 5 bases, the J end lost 6 bases, and 13 bases lay between the germline ends. Germline V gene data show CDR1 as MNHNY and CDR2 as SVGAGI (reference sequence). This CDR3 is built from 13 residues. The CDR3 DNA reads as TGTGCCAGCAGTGTGGACAGTATGGATGGCTACACCTTC. Amino acids: CASSVDSMDGYTF.

The chain has TRBV5-8 and TRBJ2-5; TRBD2 agrees at 10 bases. The CDR3 runs 15 residues. The V and J ends lost 2 bases and 2 bases, in that order; junction bases with no gene match: 3. Germline V gene sequence: CDR1 SGHTS, CDR2 YDEGEE. The CDR3 here is CASSFQLAGQETQYF. DNA of the CDR3: TGTGCCAGCAGCTTCCAACTAGCGGGGCAAGAGACCCAGTACTTC. The full variable domain, in which reference TRBV5-8 and TRBJ2-5 provide the parts outside the CDR3, is EAGVTQSPTHLIKTRGQQATLRCSPISGHTSVYWYQQALGLGLQFLLWYDEGEERNRGNFPPRFSGRQFPNYSSELNVNALELEDSALYLCASSFQLAGQETQYFGPGTRLLVL.

The chain carries TRBV5-1 and TRBJ2-3; 8 nucleotides line up with TRBD1. The CDR3 totals 16 residues. CDR1 and CDR2 from the germline V gene are SGHRS and YFSETQ. J lost 0 bases, V lost 3 bases, and 6 bases had no gene match. For the CDR3, the DNA is TGCGCCAGCAGCTGGAATGGACAGGGAAGCACAGATACGCAGTATTTT. The encoded protein is CASSWNGQGSTDTQYF.

As for this clonotype: A read error may explain this, as a much larger clone is one base away. The rearrangement uses TRBV4-1 and TRBJ1-2; weak D call: TRBD1 (6 bases). Trimming removed 3 bases at V and 6 bases at J, with 20 bases between. CDR1 is MGHRA and CDR2 is YSYEKL in the germline V gene. The CDR3 sequence is 16 residues long. The CDR3: CASSQLDSQGWHGYTF. In nucleotides, the CDR3 is TGCGCCAGCAGCCAGTTAGATTCACAGGGATGGCATGGCTACACCTTC.

This chain connects TRBV6-1 to TRBJ1-5; a possible D gene is TRBD1 (5 bases). CDR3 length equals 14 residues. Germline V CDR1 and CDR2: MNHNS, SASEGT. The V end was cut by 8 bases, the J end by 7 bases, with 18 bases between. CDR3 in amino acids: CASSIHLGGQPQHF. The CDR3, as DNA: TGTGCCAGCTCGATCCACCTCGGGGGACAGCCCCAGCATTTT.

This clonotype was seen more than once but under ten times. At one end, the junction sequence differs from germline, possibly due to a read error. This sequence joins TRBV14 and TRBJ1-2, with a weak D call TRBD1 (6 bases). There are 12 residues in the CDR3. Germline V gene lookup returns CDR1 SGHDN and CDR2 FVKESK. The CDR3 region has the DNA TGTGCCAGCAGTTACAGGGCTGGTGGCTACGCCTTC. As protein: CASSYRAGGYAF.

This chain connects TRBV10-2 to TRBJ2-4; possible D gene TRBD1, 6 bases. Trimming removed 4 bases at V and 1 base at J, with 11 bases between. The germline V gene encodes CDR1 WSHSY and CDR2 SAAADI. CDR3 length: 15 residues. The CDR3, as DNA: TGCGCCAGCAGTGGCACAGGGAGTGCCAAAAACATTCAGTACTTC. This codes for CASSGTGSAKNIQYF.